This T cell receptor beta chain was documented in a study of CD8+CD57+ T cells in acquired aplastic anemia. CDR3 and TCR beta VDJ profiling relied on genomic DNA as the template. One entry per CDR3 protein, called by TCRdb with MiXCR from the reads. The sample gives over 150,000 distinct CDR3 sequences, 55% to 65% of which show up once; about 44% is in the top ten. This CDR3 is built from 16 residues. Germline V gives CDR1 LNHNV, CDR2 YYDKDF (reference sequence). J was trimmed by 3 bases and V by 0 bases; bases with no gene match: 4. The sequenced patients had an expansion of CD8+CD57+ cells seen by flow cytometry. Regarding the study as a whole: A significant difference in CD8+ Simpson's diversity between patients and controls was not found.

Comment on this clonotype: Its cognate antigen is unknown.

The specimen sequenced was sorted CD4+, CD8+, or CD8+CD57+ T cells (not recorded which) from PBMCs. V is TRBV15 and J is TRBJ1-1, with TRBD1 matching over 10 bases. This sequence was found in a human donor with aplastic anemia. The CDR3 region has the DNA TGTGCCACCAGCAGAGATATGGGACAGGGGTACACTGAAGCTTTCTTT. It translates to CATSRDMGQGYTEAFF. The whole variable domain, remainder taken from reference TRBV15 and TRBJ1-1, is DAMVIQNPRYQVTQFGKPVTLSCSQTLNHNVMYWYQQKSSQAPKLLFHYYDKDFNNEADTPDNFQSRRPNTSFCFLDIRSPGLGDTAMYLCATSRDMGQGYTEAFFGQGTRLTVV.